This is a list of T cell receptor beta chains from one sample in a study of blood T cells in healthy people across ages. TCRdb called the 5' RACE reads again in MiXCR, with one record for every CDR3 protein. The sample carries about 1,500,000 distinct CDR3 sequences, roughly 45% recorded once. The sequenced sample was blood. The receptors come from a woman under 30 in good health. CDR3s include the opening cysteine and the closing phenylalanine or tryptophan. Each record gives: D gene, clone size, V gene, J gene, CDR3 DNA, CDR3 protein. D genes are given only for firm matches. Size is omitted from some rows. Given values are once, few, many or a class for expanded clones.

TRBD1	many	TRBV7-2	TRBJ2-7	TGTGCCAGCAGCCGACAGGGGGCCTACGAGCAGTACTTC	CASSRQGAYEQYF
TRBD2	-	TRBV20-1	TRBJ2-7	TGCAGTGCAGGCCCGACAACTAGCGGGAGGGACAATGAGCAGTACTTC	CSAGPTTSGRDNEQYF
TRBD2	once	TRBV12-3/TRBV12-4	TRBJ2-3	TGTGCCAGCAGTCTCTGGGCCGGGACTAGCGGGGGGGACACAGATACGCAGTATTTT	CASSLWAGTSGGDTDTQYF
TRBD1	-	TRBV6-6	TRBJ1-5	TGTGCCAGCAGACGTGGGACAGGTAGCAATCAGCCCCAGCATTTT	CASRRGTGSNQPQHF
-	-	TRBV4-1	TRBJ1-2	TGCGCCAGCAGCCAAGGAGGTGAGACCAACTATGGCTACACCTTC	CASSQGGETNYGYTF
-	few	TRBV27	TRBJ2-5	TGTGCCAGCAGTTCAACCCCAATGGGGACCCAAGAGACCCAGTACTTC	CASSSTPMGTQETQYF
TRBD1	-	TRBV10-1	TRBJ1-2	TGCGCCAGCTCTGGGACAGGGAGAAGCGGCTACACCTTC	CASSGTGRSGYTF
TRBD2	-	TRBV9	TRBJ2-7	TGTGCCAGCAGCGAATTAACCGGGACTAGCGGAGGCAACAATGAGCAGTACTTC	CASSELTGTSGGNNEQYF
-	many	TRBV12-3/TRBV12-4	TRBJ2-1	TGTGCCAGCAGTCCCGGGGTTAATGAGCAGTTCTTC	CASSPGVNEQFF
TRBD1	once	TRBV6-5	TRBJ1-1	TGTGCCAGCAGTTACGACTGGACAGGGATGAACACTGAAGCTTTCTTT	CASSYDWTGMNTEAFF
-	-	TRBV9	TRBJ1-2	TGTGCCAGCAGCGGAGGCAACAGGGCTGAAGACTATGGCTACACCTTC	CASSGGNRAEDYGYTF
-	few	TRBV6-5	TRBJ2-1	TGTGCCAGCAGTGACTCGAAGCACAATGAGCAGTTCTTC	CASSDSKHNEQFF
TRBD1	once	TRBV6-1	TRBJ2-7	TGTGCCAGCAGTGATTTTTACACGGGACAGGACTTCTACGAGCAGTACTTC	CASSDFYTGQDFYEQYF
TRBD2	few	TRBV20-1	TRBJ2-5	TGCAGTGCTCGATGGACTAGCGACGAGACCCAGTACTTC	CSARWTSDETQYF
TRBD1	few	TRBV28	TRBJ2-7	TGTGCCAGCAGGACACAGGGGGCGGTTTCAGGGCAGTACTTC	CASRTQGAVSGQYF
TRBD1	-	TRBV9	TRBJ2-7	TGTGCCAGCAATGACAGGGGGCCGGAGCAGTACTTC	CASNDRGPEQYF
-	few	TRBV7-9	TRBJ1-1	TGTGCCAGCAGCTTAGAGGGGCCCTCGGGGAGGCAAGCTTTCTTT	CASSLEGPSGRQAFF
-	-	TRBV15	TRBJ2-7	TGTGCCACCAGCATGTCCTACCAGCAGTACTTC	CATSMSYQQYF
-	once	TRBV12-3/TRBV12-4	TRBJ2-1	TGTGCCAGCAGTTTCCGTGGAGAGACCCAGTTCTTC	CASSFRGETQFF
-	once	TRBV14	TRBJ1-3	TGTGCCAGCAGCCAGGTCAAGGGGAAGACTGGAAACACCATATATTTT	CASSQVKGKTGNTIYF
-	-	TRBV28	TRBJ2-4	TGTGCCAGCAGTTTTCGGCAGGGGATTGACATTCAGTACTTC	CASSFRQGIDIQYF
TRBD2	-	TRBV28	TRBJ2-1	TGTGCCAGCAGTCCCCTCGGACTAGCGGGGGGACAGCAGTTCTTC	CASSPLGLAGGQQFF
-	-	TRBV6-5	TRBJ1-1	TGTGCCAGCAGTTACTCCAGGGCTGGGATGAACACTGAAGCTTTCTTT	CASSYSRAGMNTEAFF
-	-	TRBV10-3	TRBJ2-2	TGTGCCATCAGTGCGGAAGCCAACGCGAACACCGGGGAGCTGTTTTTT	CAISAEANANTGELFF
TRBD2	many	TRBV29-1	TRBJ2-1	TGCAGCGCTTTAGCGGGGACCTACAATGAGCAGTTCTTC	CSALAGTYNEQFF
TRBD2	few	TRBV29-1	TRBJ2-4	TGCAGCGGGGAGGGGCAAAACATTCAGTACTTC	CSGEGQNIQYF
TRBD2	-	TRBV20-1	TRBJ2-1	TGCAGCGCAGTCGTTTCCGGGAGGGCCGGTTACAATGAGCAGTTCTTC	CSAVVSGRAGYNEQFF
-	-	TRBV20-1	TRBJ1-6	TGCAGTGCTAGAGATGCAGGGGTTAATTCACCCCTCCACTTT	CSARDAGVNSPLHF
TRBD2	-	TRBV30	TRBJ2-7	TGTGCCTGCCATGGGACTAGCGGGGGCTCCTACGAGCAGTACTTC	CACHGTSGGSYEQYF
-	few	TRBV11-2	TRBJ2-7	TGTGCCAGCAGCCTTAACGGGGACGAGCAGTACTTC	CASSLNGDEQYF
-	-	TRBV5-1	TRBJ2-2	TGCGCCAGCAGCGTGGTAGCGGACACCGGGGAGCTGTTTTTT	CASSVVADTGELFF
-	-	TRBV7-6	TRBJ2-5	TGTGCCAGCAGCTTAGTGTCTAGCGTCGGCGAGACCCAGTACTTC	CASSLVSSVGETQYF
-	-	TRBV14	TRBJ2-1	TGTGCCAGCAGCCAAGGGGCTAGAGGGGAGCAGTTCTTC	CASSQGARGEQFF
TRBD1	-	TRBV5-1	TRBJ2-7	TGCGCCAGCAGCTTGGCCGTTGAACAGGGGGCCTACGAGCAGTACTTC	CASSLAVEQGAYEQYF
-	few	TRBV5-1	TRBJ1-1	TGCGCCAGCAGCTTGGAGGCGGTGAACACTGAAGCTTTCTTT	CASSLEAVNTEAFF
-	-	TRBV12-5	TRBJ2-2	TGTGCTAGTGGAAAAACCTCGCTGACAGCGGACACGAACACCGGGGAGCTGTTTTTT	CASGKTSLTADTNTGELFF
TRBD2	many	TRBV29-1	TRBJ2-7	TGCAGCGTGTCGACTAGCGGGGGATACGAGCAGTACTTC	CSVSTSGGYEQYF
-	few	TRBV11-2	TRBJ2-7	TGTGCCAGCAGCTTAGATCGGGGTCCCGGTAGAACCCAGTACTTC	CASSLDRGPGRTQYF
-	few	TRBV20-1	TRBJ2-5	TGCAGCGGCAGGGTAGGGAGAGAGACCCAGTACTTC	CSGRVGRETQYF
-	few	TRBV9	TRBJ2-3	TGTGCCAGCAGCTCTTTTATTATGGGTGGAGATACGCAGTATTTT	CASSSFIMGGDTQYF
-	-	TRBV28	TRBJ2-5	TGTGCCAGCAGTTCCTTCGGGGAGTACCAAGAGACCCAGTACTTC	CASSSFGEYQETQYF
-	-	TRBV6-5	TRBJ2-2	TGTGCCACCCATTACACCGGGGAGCTGTTTTTT	CATHYTGELFF